Below are 12 T cell receptor beta chains sequenced from a single sample in a study of blood T cell repertoires in COVID-19. Profiled with immunoSEQ multiplex PCR; TCRdb holds only in-frame clones, not every one. The sample yields about 160,000 clones, roughly 80% seen once. The sample consisted of PBMCs or T cells enriched from blood (not recorded which). The source of these receptors is a woman aged 40 to 50 with acute COVID-19.

This clone was found a few times. This sequence joins TRBV15 and TRBJ2-2; TRBD1 aligns across 7 bases. Germline CDR1 LNHNV, CDR2 YYDKDF (reference sequence). V was pared by 5 bases and J by 6 bases, with 9 bases of the junction left unmatched. The CDR3 consists of 15 residues. CDR3 bases: TGTGCCACCAGCCCGCGGCGTCAGGGGGCCGGGGAGCTGTTTTTT. This gives the protein CATSPRRQGAGELFF.

The chain couples TRBV5-8 to TRBJ1-2, with 8 bases aligning to TRBD1. The CDR3 loop spans 13 amino acids. Germline CDR1 is SGHTS and CDR2 is YDEGEE. Trimming at V came to 5 bases and at J to 3 bases, leaving 3 bases not matched to a gene. For the CDR3, the DNA is TGTGCCAGCAGAACAGGGGGGGACTATGGCTACACCTTC. Its translation is CASRTGGDYGYTF.

This sequence joins TRBV5-1 and TRBJ2-2, with D tentatively TRBD1 (6 bases). Deletions cut 4 bases from V and 6 bases from J, with 19 bases between. The CDR3 has 16 amino acids. The germline gives CDR1 SGHRS, CDR2 YFSETQ. Here the CDR3 DNA reads TGCGCCAGCAGCGAGCAGGAAGCAGGGGTAGCCGGGGAGCTGTTTTTT. Translated: CASSEQEAGVAGELFF.

There are a few counts of this clone. This chain uses TRBV9 with TRBJ1-3; D uncertain. The CDR3 covers 14 residues. The V end lost 0 bases, the J end lost 2 bases, and 6 bases lay between the germline ends. Germline-derived CDR1 and CDR2 are SGDLS and YYNGEE. The chain's CDR3 is CASSVGAPGNTIYF. The CDR3 bases are TGTGCCAGCAGCGTAGGAGCACCTGGAAACACCATATATTTT.

The chain recombines TRBV11-2 with TRBJ1-5; D perhaps matches TRBD1 (6 bases). The CDR3 runs to 13 residues. Germline loops: CDR1 SGHAT, CDR2 FQNNGV. The V end was cut by 6 bases, the J end by 3 bases, with 9 bases between. CDR3: CASRQGYNQPQHF. The CDR3 DNA sequence: TGTGCCAGCAGACAGGGTTACAATCAGCCCCAGCATTTT.

This chain joins TRBV5-4 and TRBJ1-1; 7 bases line up with TRBD1. The CDR3 spans 15 residues. Per the germline V gene, CDR1 is SGHNT and CDR2 is YYREEE (reference sequence). J lost 3 bases, V lost 0 bases, and 5 bases had no gene match. The CDR3 here is CASSLGQGGDTEAFF. The CDR3 DNA sequence: TGTGCCAGCAGCTTGGGACAGGGAGGTGACACTGAAGCTTTCTTT.

The CDR3 region has the DNA TGTGCCAGCAGCTCGGGACAGAACTATGGCTACACCTTC. Translation: CASSSGQNYGYTF. V gene TRBV5-8 combines with J gene TRBJ1-2; 7 bases match TRBD1. Germline V gives CDR1 SGHTS, CDR2 YDEGEE. V lost 3 bases and J lost 2; bases outside the gene matches: 1. CDR3 length: 13 amino acids.

The chain employs TRBV13 and TRBJ2-2; perhaps TRBD2 as D (6 bases). The CDR3 extends over 15 amino acids. Germline V gene sequence: CDR1 PRHDT, CDR2 FYEKMQ (reference sequence). Trimming cost V 8 bases and J 4 bases, with 17 bases left between them. DNA of the CDR3: TGTGCCAGCGGGGACGAGGTAGCGGCCACCGGGGAGCTGTTTTTT. As protein: CASGDEVAATGELFF.

This clone was seen only a few times. V is TRBV5-1 and J is TRBJ1-4; 8 bases are shared with TRBD1. The germline gives CDR1 SGHRS, CDR2 YFSETQ. The length of the CDR3 is 15 residues. J gave up 5 bases and V 0 bases, and 3 bases lay outside the gene matches. In DNA, the CDR3 is TGCGCCAGCAGCTTGGGACAGGGGCTAAATGAAAAACTGTTTTTT. Its translation is CASSLGQGLNEKLFF.

This clone has only a few counts. The gene calls are TRBV9 and TRBJ1-2; D ambiguous. The CDR3 is made up of 15 amino acids. Deletions cut 4 bases from V and 6 bases from J, with 19 bases between. Germline CDR1 and CDR2: SGDLS and YYNGEE. Written as DNA, the CDR3 is TGTGCCAGCAGCTCAGCTAGGGAGGGAGGGAATGGCTACACCTTC. This translates into CASSSAREGGNGYTF.

In DNA, the CDR3 is TGTGCCTGGAGGACCCGATGGACACAGGGTACGCAGTATTTT. It specifies CAWRTRWTQGTQYF. V gene TRBV30 combines with J gene TRBJ2-3; a weak D match, TRBD1 (6 bases). V lost 3 bases, J lost 8 bases, and 18 bases lay in between. This CDR3 spans 14 amino acids. Germline CDR1 reads GTSNPN; CDR2 reads SVGIG (reference sequence). The full variable domain, in which reference TRBV30 and TRBJ2-3 provide the parts outside the CDR3, is SQTIHQWPATLVQPVGSPLSLECTVEGTSNPNLYWYRQAAGRGLQLLFYSVGIGQISSEVPQNLSASRPQDRQFILSSKKLLLSDSGFYLCAWRTRWTQGTQYFGPGTRLTVL.

The CDR3 nucleotides are TGCGCCAGCAGCCGAGCCATCCGGGACTCCTTGAATGAGCAGTTCTTC. Protein sequence: CASSRAIRDSLNEQFF. This chain uses TRBV5-1 with TRBJ2-1; D might be TRBD2 (6 bases). The CDR3 covers 16 residues. Germline V gives CDR1 SGHRS, CDR2 YFSETQ. The germline V and J ends were trimmed by 4 bases and 7 bases, with 21 bases remaining between them.